This paragraph covers one TCR beta chain sequence. Its matching antigen is unknown. Donors counted as nominally healthy when sampled, yet unrecorded immune exposures were likely. The primer mix had 60 Vbeta and 13 Jbeta primers. The data were produced by immunoSEQ multiplex PCR, yet TCRdb's version contains in-frame clones alone and is incomplete. This sample yields around 160,000 clones, of which 60% to 80% are seen a single time; less than 8% belongs to the top ten. These data are taken from a study of cytomegalovirus exposure and HLA in healthy donors. The study's findings and limits: CMV serostatus was the only recorded immune exposure for donors. TCR beta chains numbering 164 were designated cytomegalovirus-associated. As a later analysis showed, a missense DCLRE1C variant was linked to trimming of TCR beta V- and J-genes.

The receptor's source is a woman aged 40 to 55 in good health and CMV-seropositive. The sequenced material came from PBMCs.

This CDR3 is CASIARGAFNSPLHF. For the CDR3, the DNA is TGTGCCAGCATTGCCAGGGGCGCTTTTAATTCACCCCTCCACTTT. This chain links TRBV28 with TRBJ1-6, with D possibly being TRBD1 (6 bases). Trimming took 7 bases from V and 6 from J, leaving 16 bases between them. Germline V gene data show CDR1 as MDHEN and CDR2 as SYDVKM. This CDR3 has 15 amino acids.